The rows below give T cell receptor beta chains drawn from one sample of a study of human T cells and chemical hapten exposure. TCRdb fed the RACE reads into MiXCR, producing one record per CDR3 protein. The data show 350,000 to 400,000 distinct CDR3 sequences, over 6% seen once. Sequencing was performed on whole blood, taken in connection with sensitization to the hapten diphenylcyclopropenone (DPC). These receptor sequences come from a woman between 18 and 30 years old with alopecia areata. Some clones in this sample may be carry-over from other donors' samples. Both conserved end residues are part of each CDR3. A D gene is named only where the DNA matches it firmly. Clone size is not always given. Where it is, it says once, few, many or a class for expanded clones.

d_call: TRBD1; clone_size: many; j_call: TRBJ1-2; v_call: TRBV28; cdr3_aa: CASSLDRERIYGYTF; cdr3_nt: TGTGCCAGCAGCTTAGACAGGGAGAGGATCTATGGCTACACCTTC
d_call: TRBD2; clone_size: few; j_call: TRBJ2-1; v_call: TRBV20-1; cdr3_aa: CSARDSLAGGREQFF; cdr3_nt: TGCAGTGCTAGAGACTCCCTAGCGGGGGGACGGGAGCAGTTCTTC
d_call: .; clone_size: .; j_call: TRBJ2-2; v_call: TRBV24-1; cdr3_aa: CATSGLENTGELFF; cdr3_nt: TGTGCCACCAGTGGCCTGGAGAACACCGGGGAGCTGTTTTTT
d_call: TRBD1; clone_size: few; j_call: TRBJ2-3; v_call: TRBV11-1; cdr3_aa: CASSPFPGQGTNTDTQYF; cdr3_nt: TGTGCCAGCAGCCCTTTCCCAGGACAGGGGACCAACACAGATACGCAGTATTTT
d_call: .; clone_size: .; j_call: TRBJ1-1; v_call: TRBV6-2/TRBV6-3; cdr3_aa: CASSYSTGRSTEAFF; cdr3_nt: TGTGCCAGCAGTTACTCGACCGGTCGTTCCACTGAAGCTTTCTTT
d_call: .; clone_size: many; j_call: TRBJ2-1; v_call: TRBV7-8; cdr3_aa: CASSPRGQNYNEQFF; cdr3_nt: TGTGCCAGCAGCCCGAGGGGACAAAACTACAATGAGCAGTTCTTC
d_call: .; clone_size: many; j_call: TRBJ2-3; v_call: TRBV7-9; cdr3_aa: CASSPAGLSTDTQYF; cdr3_nt: TGTGCCAGCAGCCCCGCCGGGCTGAGCACAGATACGCAGTATTTT
d_call: .; clone_size: many; j_call: TRBJ1-1; v_call: TRBV7-2; cdr3_aa: CASSFSDTNTEAFF; cdr3_nt: TGTGCCAGCAGCTTCTCCGACACGAACACTGAAGCTTTCTTT
d_call: .; clone_size: few; j_call: TRBJ1-5; v_call: TRBV27; cdr3_aa: CASSFPRAEKQPQHF; cdr3_nt: TGTGCCAGCAGTTTCCCCCGGGCGGAGAAACAGCCCCAGCATTTT
d_call: .; clone_size: many; j_call: TRBJ1-3; v_call: TRBV4-3; cdr3_aa: CASSQVQGGGNTIYF; cdr3_nt: TGCGCCAGCAGCCAAGTACAGGGAGGCGGAAACACCATATATTTT
d_call: .; clone_size: few; j_call: TRBJ2-1; v_call: TRBV29-1; cdr3_aa: CSVELSGTYNEQFF; cdr3_nt: TGCAGCGTTGAACTTTCGGGCACCTACAATGAGCAGTTCTTC
d_call: TRBD1; clone_size: many; j_call: TRBJ1-4; v_call: TRBV6-5; cdr3_aa: CASSGGDRGDEKLFF; cdr3_nt: TGTGCCAGCAGTGGAGGGGACAGGGGGGATGAAAAACTGTTTTTT
d_call: TRBD1; clone_size: many; j_call: TRBJ1-2; v_call: TRBV12-3/TRBV12-4; cdr3_aa: CASSSDRGANYGYTF; cdr3_nt: TGTGCCAGCAGTTCAGACAGGGGGGCGAATTATGGCTACACCTTC
d_call: .; clone_size: few; j_call: TRBJ2-7; v_call: TRBV10-3; cdr3_aa: CAIRPGASLSYEQYF; cdr3_nt: TGTGCCATCAGACCCGGGGCCTCCCTCAGCTACGAGCAGTACTTC
d_call: TRBD1; clone_size: .; j_call: TRBJ2-7; v_call: TRBV7-9; cdr3_aa: CASSLVGDSSYEQYF; cdr3_nt: TGTGCCAGCAGCTTAGTCGGGGACAGCTCCTACGAGCAGTACTTC
d_call: .; clone_size: few; j_call: TRBJ2-3; v_call: TRBV20-1; cdr3_aa: CSAHDPRMDSWQYF; cdr3_nt: TGCAGTGCTCACGACCCGCGGATGGACAGCTGGCAGTATTTT
d_call: .; clone_size: .; j_call: TRBJ2-2; v_call: TRBV12-3/TRBV12-4; cdr3_aa: CASTPVLNTGELFF; cdr3_nt: TGTGCCAGCACCCCGGTCCTTAACACCGGGGAGCTGTTTTTT
d_call: .; clone_size: many; j_call: TRBJ2-1; v_call: TRBV7-2; cdr3_aa: CASSLEGWATGNEQFF; cdr3_nt: TGTGCCAGCAGCTTAGAGGGGTGGGCCACGGGCAATGAGCAGTTCTTC
d_call: .; clone_size: many; j_call: TRBJ2-6; v_call: TRBV3-1; cdr3_aa: CASSPTVDGANVLTF; cdr3_nt: TGTGCCAGCAGCCCTACGGTGGACGGGGCCAACGTCCTGACTTTC
d_call: .; clone_size: many; j_call: TRBJ2-3; v_call: TRBV18; cdr3_aa: CASSALMADTQYF; cdr3_nt: TGTGCCAGCTCCGCCTTGATGGCAGATACGCAGTATTTT
d_call: .; clone_size: few; j_call: TRBJ2-3; v_call: TRBV6-5; cdr3_aa: CASSYQLPAGSGVTDTQYF; cdr3_nt: TGTGCCAGCAGTTACCAACTCCCAGCAGGGTCGGGGGTCACAGATACGCAGTATTTT
d_call: .; clone_size: many; j_call: TRBJ1-1; v_call: TRBV28; cdr3_aa: CASSLREGRGTEAFF; cdr3_nt: TGTGCCAGCAGTCTCCGAGAGGGCCGGGGAACTGAAGCTTTCTTT
d_call: TRBD1; clone_size: many; j_call: TRBJ1-1; v_call: TRBV5-1; cdr3_aa: CASSLTDRGQTEAFF; cdr3_nt: TGCGCCAGCTCGCTGACTGACAGGGGGCAAACTGAAGCTTTCTTT
d_call: TRBD1; clone_size: many; j_call: TRBJ1-1; v_call: TRBV7-3; cdr3_aa: CASSSQGAQVTEAFF; cdr3_nt: TGTGCCAGCAGCTCACAGGGGGCGCAGGTCACTGAAGCTTTCTTT
d_call: TRBD1; clone_size: .; j_call: TRBJ2-3; v_call: TRBV20-1; cdr3_aa: CSARDGQGERDTQYF; cdr3_nt: TGCAGTGCTAGAGACGGGCAGGGGGAGAGAGATACGCAGTATTTT
d_call: .; clone_size: .; j_call: TRBJ2-1; v_call: TRBV4-3; cdr3_aa: CASSQDQNPGDEQFF; cdr3_nt: TGCGCCAGCAGCCAAGATCAGAACCCAGGAGACGAGCAGTTCTTC
d_call: TRBD2; clone_size: few; j_call: TRBJ2-3; v_call: TRBV7-2; cdr3_aa: CASSPTRRGGLRLSTDTQYF; cdr3_nt: TGTGCCAGCAGCCCAACTCGGCGGGGGGGCCTCAGGTTGAGCACAGATACGCAGTATTTT
d_call: TRBD1; clone_size: .; j_call: TRBJ1-1; v_call: TRBV4-3; cdr3_aa: CASSHQIGQVIGTEAFF; cdr3_nt: TGCGCCAGCAGCCACCAAATTGGACAGGTGATTGGCACTGAAGCTTTCTTT